This T cell receptor (beta chain) emerged from a study of beta chain features in type 1 diabetes. Since all of the isolated RNA was reverse transcribed, expressed TCRB transcripts were what got sequenced. The protocol was immunoSEQ multiplex PCR, while the TCRdb copy is restricted to in-frame clones and leaves out a portion. The data hold roughly 300,000 clones, with roughly an eighth observed a single time. This clone was counted only a few times. The antigen is unknown. Study findings and constraints: TCRB CDR3 length was moderately but significantly reduced in all four CD4+ subsets of Type 1 diabetes patients. Lower insertion and higher deletion counts appeared at VDJ junctions in type 1 diabetes patients.

Post-sort purity exceeded 98% for all sorted populations. CDR3 size: 15 residues. CDR1 SGHTA and CDR2 FQGNSA come from the germline V gene. V lost 0 bases and J lost 4; bases outside the gene matches: 2. The chain employs TRBV7-2 and TRBJ1-4; TRBD1 agrees at 7 bases. This TCR derives from a man aged 30 to 39 with type 1 diabetes. Material for sequencing was naive CD4+ T cells from blood. The CDR3 DNA sequence: TGTGCCAGCAGCTTAGCGGGACAGTATAATGAAAAACTGTTTTTT. Translated: CASSLAGQYNEKLFF.